Sequencing of this TCR beta chain was carried out in a study of CD8 T cells in Susac syndrome. V was clipped by 0 bases and J by 5 bases, with 11 bases between them. This CDR3 is 15 amino acids long. Germline V lookup: CDR1 SGHNT, CDR2 YENEEA. Random-hexamer reverse transcription was applied to about 0.45 to 1 ug RNA. TCRdb re-derived calls from the immunoSEQ multiplex PCR reads in MiXCR, one entry per CDR3 protein. The sample holds around 81,000 distinct CDR3 sequences, approximately 95% seen once. Sequencing used CD8+ T cells from PBMCs. V is TRBV11-3 and J is TRBJ2-1; possibly TRBD1 for D (5 bases). This TCR came from a human donor with Susac syndrome. CDR3 DNA sequence: TGTGCCAGCAGCTTAGACAGGGAAAAGGACAATGAGCAGTTCTTC. The encoded protein is CASSLDREKDNEQFF.